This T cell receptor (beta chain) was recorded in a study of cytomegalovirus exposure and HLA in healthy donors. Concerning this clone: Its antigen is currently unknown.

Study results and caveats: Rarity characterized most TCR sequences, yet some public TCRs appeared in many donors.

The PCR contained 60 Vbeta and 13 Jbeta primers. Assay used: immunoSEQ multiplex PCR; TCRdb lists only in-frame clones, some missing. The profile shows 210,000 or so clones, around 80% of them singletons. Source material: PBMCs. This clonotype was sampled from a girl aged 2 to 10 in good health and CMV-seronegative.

Written as DNA, the CDR3 is TGTGCCAGCAGCGCCAACTTCGCAACTAATGAAAAACTGTTTTTT. Translated: CASSANFATNEKLFF. The chain has TRBV11-2 and TRBJ1-4; the D is unclear. The V end was cut by 5 bases, the J end by 0 bases, with 10 bases between. The CDR3 loop spans 15 amino acids. Germline lookup yields CDR1 SGHAT and CDR2 FQNNGV.